This TCR beta chain was captured in a study of T-cell reconstitution after alpha-beta-depleted transplantation in children. TCRbeta library preparation incorporated unique molecular identifiers. TCRdb called the PCR reads again in MiXCR, with one record for every CDR3 protein. The repertoire holds 330,000 or so distinct CDR3 sequences, with approximately 10% as singletons. The specimen was PBMCs from the stem cell graft donor, collected from the stem cell graft. The sequence was obtained from a human donor who donated a stem cell graft to a child with acute lymphoblastic leukemia.

CDR3 residues: CASSSILAGGTDTQYF. The CDR3 region has the DNA TGTGCCAGCAGCTCGATCTTAGCGGGGGGCACAGATACGCAGTATTTT. The chain joins TRBV12-3 or TRBV12-4 to TRBJ2-3; 9 bases map to TRBD2. This CDR3 region has 16 residues. V shed 6 bases, J shed 1 base, and the junction held 8 bases outside the gene matches.